This T cell receptor beta chain was sequenced for a study of OX40 agonist ivuxolimab in advanced cancers. About the research overall: Dose-escalation patients were diagnosed with hepatocellular carcinoma, melanoma, renal cell cancer or head and neck cancer.

The method was immunoSEQ multiplex PCR; TCRdb's version includes in-frame clones alone and lacks a portion of them. The table includes 40,000 to 45,000 clones, 80% detected once. The V end was cut by 5 bases, the J end by 1 base, with 9 bases between. This CDR3 has 13 residues. Germline CDR1 is SGHTA and CDR2 is FQGNSA. This clone has only one observation. This TCR came from an adult with an advanced solid tumor such as melanoma, head and neck, liver or kidney cancer. Source: CD4+ or CD8+ T cells sorted from blood, taken in a trial of the OX40 agonist ivuxolimab. The chain recombines TRBV7-2 with TRBJ2-7; tentatively, D is TRBD1 (6 bases). CDR3 region: CASSIDRSYEQYF. As DNA, the CDR3 is TGTGCCAGCAGCATCGACAGGTCCTACGAGCAGTACTTC.